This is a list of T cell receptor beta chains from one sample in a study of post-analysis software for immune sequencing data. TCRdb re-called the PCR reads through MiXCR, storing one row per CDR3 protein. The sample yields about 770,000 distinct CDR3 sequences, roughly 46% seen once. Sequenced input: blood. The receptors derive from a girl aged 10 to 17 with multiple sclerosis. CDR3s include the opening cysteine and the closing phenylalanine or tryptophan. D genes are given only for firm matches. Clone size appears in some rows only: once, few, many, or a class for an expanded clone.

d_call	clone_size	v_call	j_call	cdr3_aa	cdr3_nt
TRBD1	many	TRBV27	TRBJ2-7	CASSSPDRAYEQYF	TGTGCCAGCAGCTCCCCGGACAGGGCCTACGAGCAGTACTTC
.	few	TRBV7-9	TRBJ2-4	CASSSEGLAKNIQYF	TGTGCCAGCAGCTCCGAAGGACTAGCCAAAAACATTCAGTACTTC
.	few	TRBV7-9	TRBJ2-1	CASTDRGAEQFF	TGTGCCAGCACCGACCGGGGGGCTGAGCAGTTCTTC
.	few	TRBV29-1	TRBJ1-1	CSVVVGFLTNTEAFF	TGCAGCGTTGTCGTAGGATTTCTAACGAACACTGAAGCTTTCTTT
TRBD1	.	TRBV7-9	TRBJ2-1	CASSRDRGPLNEQFF	TGTGCCAGCAGCCGGGACAGGGGGCCCCTCAATGAGCAGTTCTTC
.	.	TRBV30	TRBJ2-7	CAWSVPDSNYEQYF	TGTGCCTGGAGTGTACCGGACAGCAACTACGAGCAGTACTTC
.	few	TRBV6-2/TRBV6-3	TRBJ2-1	CASSYLVGGGNEQFF	TGTGCCAGCAGTTACTTAGTAGGAGGGGGCAATGAGCAGTTCTTC
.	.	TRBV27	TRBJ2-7	CASSPWLTSHEQYF	TGTGCCAGCAGTCCCTGGTTAACTAGCCACGAGCAGTACTTC
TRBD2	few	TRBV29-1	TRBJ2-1	CSVEDQRELRYNEQFF	TGCAGCGTTGAGGATCAGCGGGAGCTGAGGTACAATGAGCAGTTCTTC
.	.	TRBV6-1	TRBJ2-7	CASSVGRFSYEQYF	TGTGCCAGCAGTGTCGGCAGGTTTTCCTACGAGCAGTACTTC
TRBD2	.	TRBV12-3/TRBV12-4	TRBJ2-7	CASSLLAGAVYEQYF	TGTGCCAGCAGTTTATTAGCGGGAGCTGTATACGAGCAGTACTTC
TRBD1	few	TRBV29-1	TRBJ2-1	CSVEDSPVDRATIGEQFF	TGCAGCGTTGAAGATTCACCCGTGGACAGGGCCACAATTGGTGAGCAGTTCTTC